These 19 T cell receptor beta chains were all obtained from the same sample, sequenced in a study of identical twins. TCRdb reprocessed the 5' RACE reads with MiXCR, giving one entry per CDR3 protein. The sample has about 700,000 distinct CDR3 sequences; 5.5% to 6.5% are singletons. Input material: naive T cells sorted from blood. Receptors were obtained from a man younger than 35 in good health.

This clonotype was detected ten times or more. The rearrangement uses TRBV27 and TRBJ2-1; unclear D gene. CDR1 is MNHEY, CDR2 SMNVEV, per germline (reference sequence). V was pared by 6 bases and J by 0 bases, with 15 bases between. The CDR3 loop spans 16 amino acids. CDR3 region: CASRPNRVFSYNEQFF. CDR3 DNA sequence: TGTGCCAGCAGGCCAAACCGGGTCTTCTCCTACAATGAGCAGTTCTTC.

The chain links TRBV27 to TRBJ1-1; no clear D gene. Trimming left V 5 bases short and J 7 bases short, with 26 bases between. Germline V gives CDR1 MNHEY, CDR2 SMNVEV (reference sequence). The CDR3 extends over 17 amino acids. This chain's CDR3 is CASSPHRYTPGMGEAFF. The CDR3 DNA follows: TGTGCCAGCAGTCCCCATCGGTATACTCCCGGGATGGGTGAAGCTTTCTTT.

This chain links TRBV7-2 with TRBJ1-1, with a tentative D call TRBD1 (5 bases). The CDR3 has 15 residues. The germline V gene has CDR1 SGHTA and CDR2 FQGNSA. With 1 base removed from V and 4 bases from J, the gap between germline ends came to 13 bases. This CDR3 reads CASSLGGDFFTEAFF. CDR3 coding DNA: TGTGCCAGCAGCTTAGGGGGGGATTTTTTCACTGAAGCTTTCTTT.

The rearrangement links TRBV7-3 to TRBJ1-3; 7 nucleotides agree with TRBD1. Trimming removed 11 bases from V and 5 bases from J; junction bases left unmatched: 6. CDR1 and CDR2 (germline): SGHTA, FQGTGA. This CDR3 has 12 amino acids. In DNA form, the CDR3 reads TGTGCCGGGCGGGACAGCCGAAACACCATATATTTT. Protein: CAGRDSRNTIYF.

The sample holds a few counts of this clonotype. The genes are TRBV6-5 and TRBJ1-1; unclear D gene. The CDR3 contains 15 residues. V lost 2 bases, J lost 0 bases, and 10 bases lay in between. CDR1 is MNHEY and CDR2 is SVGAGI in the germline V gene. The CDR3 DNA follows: TGTGCCAGCAGTTACACGGCAGATTTGAACACTGAAGCTTTCTTT. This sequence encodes CASSYTADLNTEAFF.

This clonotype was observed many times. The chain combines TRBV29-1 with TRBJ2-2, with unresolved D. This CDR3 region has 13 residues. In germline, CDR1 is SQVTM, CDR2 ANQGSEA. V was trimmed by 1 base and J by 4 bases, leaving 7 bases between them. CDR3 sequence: CSVEGQRTGELFF. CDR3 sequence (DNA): TGCAGCGTTGAAGGTCAGCGCACCGGGGAGCTGTTTTTT.

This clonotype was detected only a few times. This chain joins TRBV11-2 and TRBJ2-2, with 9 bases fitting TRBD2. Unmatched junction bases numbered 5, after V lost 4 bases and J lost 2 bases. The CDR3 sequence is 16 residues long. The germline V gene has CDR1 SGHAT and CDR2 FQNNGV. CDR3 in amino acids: CASSSRAGGNTGELFF. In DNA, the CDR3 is TGTGCCAGCAGCTCCCGAGCGGGGGGAAACACCGGGGAGCTGTTTTTT. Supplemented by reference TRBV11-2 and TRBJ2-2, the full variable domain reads EAGVAQSPRYKIIEKRQSVAFWCNPISGHATLYWYQQILGQGPKLLIQFQNNGVVDDSQLPKDRFSAERLKGVDSTLKIQPAKLEDSAVYLCASSSRAGGNTGELFFGEGSRLTVL.

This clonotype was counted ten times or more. The CDR3: CASSWGPGLALNTQYF. In DNA, the CDR3 is TGTGCCAGCAGTTGGGGGCCGGGACTAGCGTTGAATACGCAGTATTTT. This chain links TRBV6-5 with TRBJ2-3; 10 bases align to TRBD2. The CDR3 runs 16 residues. Unmatched junction bases numbered 11, after V lost 4 bases and J lost 7 bases. Per the germline V gene, CDR1 is MNHEY and CDR2 is SVGAGI.

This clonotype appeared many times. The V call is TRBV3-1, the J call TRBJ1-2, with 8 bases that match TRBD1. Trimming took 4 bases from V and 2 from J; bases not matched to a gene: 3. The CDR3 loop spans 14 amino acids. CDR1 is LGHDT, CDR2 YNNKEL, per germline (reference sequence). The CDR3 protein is CASSPWTGNYGYTF. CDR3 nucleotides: TGTGCCAGCAGCCCCTGGACAGGGAACTATGGCTACACCTTC.

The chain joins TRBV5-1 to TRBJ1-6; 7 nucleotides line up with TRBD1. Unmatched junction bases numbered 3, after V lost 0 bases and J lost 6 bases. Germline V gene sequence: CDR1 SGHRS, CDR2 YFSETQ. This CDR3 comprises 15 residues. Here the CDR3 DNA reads TGCGCCAGCAGCTTGGTGACAGGGAGTAATTCACCCCTCCACTTT. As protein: CASSLVTGSNSPLHF. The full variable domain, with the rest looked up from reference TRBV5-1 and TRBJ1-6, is KAGVTQTPRYLIKTRGQQVTLSCSPISGHRSVSWYQQTPGQGLQFLFEYFSETQRNKGNFPGRFSGRQFSNSRSEMNVSTLELGDSALYLCASSLVTGSNSPLHFGNGTRLTVT.

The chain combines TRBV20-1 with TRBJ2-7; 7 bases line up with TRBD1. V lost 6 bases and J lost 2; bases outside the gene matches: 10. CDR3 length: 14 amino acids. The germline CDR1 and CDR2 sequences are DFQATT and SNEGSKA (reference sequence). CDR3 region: CSARGQEGPYEQYF. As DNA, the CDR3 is TGCAGTGCCCGAGGACAGGAAGGTCCCTACGAGCAGTACTTC.

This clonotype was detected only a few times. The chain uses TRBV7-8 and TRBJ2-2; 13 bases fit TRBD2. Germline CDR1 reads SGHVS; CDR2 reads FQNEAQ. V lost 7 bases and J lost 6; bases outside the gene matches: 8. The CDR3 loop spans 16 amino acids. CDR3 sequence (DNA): TGTGCCAGCACCCGACTAGCGGGAGGTTCCGCCGGGGAGCTGTTTTTT. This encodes CASTRLAGGSAGELFF.

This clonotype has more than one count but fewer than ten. DNA of the CDR3: TGCGCCAGCAGCCAAGATCTCACAGCGGATGAAAAACTGTTTTTT. Protein product: CASSQDLTADEKLFF. The chain carries TRBV4-3 and TRBJ1-4; no clear D gene. Germline V lookup: CDR1 LGHNA, CDR2 YSLEER. The CDR3 is 15 amino acids. The V gene lost 0 bases and the J gene lost 6 bases, with 11 bases spanning the gap.

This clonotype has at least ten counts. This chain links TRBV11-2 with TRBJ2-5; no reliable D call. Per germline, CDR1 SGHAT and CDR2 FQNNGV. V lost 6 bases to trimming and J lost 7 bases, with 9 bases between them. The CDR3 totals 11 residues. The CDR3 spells CASRQVGTQYF. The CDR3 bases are TGTGCCAGCAGACAAGTCGGGACCCAGTACTTC.

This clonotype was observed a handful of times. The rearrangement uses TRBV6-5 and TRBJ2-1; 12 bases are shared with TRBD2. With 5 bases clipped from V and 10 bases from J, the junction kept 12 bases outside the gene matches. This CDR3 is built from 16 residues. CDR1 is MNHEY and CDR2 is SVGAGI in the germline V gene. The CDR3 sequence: CASSTSEWLAGGEQFF. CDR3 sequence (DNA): TGTGCCAGCAGTACTTCCGAATGGCTAGCGGGAGGGGAGCAGTTCTTC.

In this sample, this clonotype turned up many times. The CDR3 sequence: CASSLGGRASGELFF. The CDR3, as DNA: TGTGCCAGCAGTTTAGGGGGGAGGGCCTCCGGGGAGCTGTTTTTT. This chain connects TRBV12-3 or TRBV12-4 to TRBJ2-2; the match to TRBD2 covers 7 bases. This CDR3 region has 15 residues. V shed 1 base and J 6 bases; nucleotides not matched to a gene: 5.

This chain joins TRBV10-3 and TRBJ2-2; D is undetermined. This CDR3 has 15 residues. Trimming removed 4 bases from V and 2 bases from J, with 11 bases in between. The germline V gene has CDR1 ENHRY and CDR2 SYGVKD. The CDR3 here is CAISGTEPNTGELFF. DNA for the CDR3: TGTGCCATCAGTGGTACAGAACCAAACACCGGGGAGCTGTTTTTT.

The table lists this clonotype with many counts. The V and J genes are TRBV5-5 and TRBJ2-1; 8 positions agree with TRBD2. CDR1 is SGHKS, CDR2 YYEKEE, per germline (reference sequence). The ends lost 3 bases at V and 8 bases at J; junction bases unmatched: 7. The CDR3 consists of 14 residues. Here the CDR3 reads CASSSVGRADEQFF. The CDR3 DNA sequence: TGTGCCAGCAGCTCTGTCGGGAGGGCCGATGAGCAGTTCTTC.

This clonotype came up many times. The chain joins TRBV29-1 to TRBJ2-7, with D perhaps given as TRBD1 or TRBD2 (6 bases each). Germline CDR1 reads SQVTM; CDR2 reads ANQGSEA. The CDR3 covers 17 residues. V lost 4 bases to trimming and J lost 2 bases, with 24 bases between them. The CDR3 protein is CSVVSGFAGQDTYEQYF. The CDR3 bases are TGCAGCGTTGTGAGTGGTTTTGCGGGACAAGACACCTACGAGCAGTACTTC.